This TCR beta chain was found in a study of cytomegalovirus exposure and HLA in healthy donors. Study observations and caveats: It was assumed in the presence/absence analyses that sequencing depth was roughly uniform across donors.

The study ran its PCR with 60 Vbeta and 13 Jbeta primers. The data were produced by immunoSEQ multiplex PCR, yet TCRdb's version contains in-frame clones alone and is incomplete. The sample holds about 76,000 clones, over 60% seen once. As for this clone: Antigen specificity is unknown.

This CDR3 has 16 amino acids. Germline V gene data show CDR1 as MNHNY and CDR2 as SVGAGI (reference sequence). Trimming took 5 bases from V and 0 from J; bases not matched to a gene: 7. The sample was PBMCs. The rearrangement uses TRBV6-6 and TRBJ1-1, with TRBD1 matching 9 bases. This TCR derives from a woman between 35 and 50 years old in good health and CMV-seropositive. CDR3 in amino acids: CASSPRDRALNTEAFF. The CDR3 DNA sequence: TGTGCCAGCAGTCCCAGGGACAGGGCTTTGAACACTGAAGCTTTCTTT.